Listed here is a single T cell receptor beta chain. The antigen this receptor binds is unknown. The record has no base qualities; no much larger clone is one base away. The sample's time point label is to be understood as: about 28 days (+/-7) after the second vaccine dose. Because spike-specific TCR depth and breadth did not differ between the two schedules, AZD1222 recipients who got a second dose at roughly 4 weeks were pooled with those who got a second dose at roughly 12 weeks. Vaccinee samples came from UK trials COV001 and COV002, including a single-blind randomized controlled phase 2/3 trial of AZD1222 (ChAdOx1 nCoV-19) in healthy adults. For TCRbeta chain sequencing, PBMC samples were collected from trial participants at day 0 and at day 28 after the second dose. The CDR3 regions of human TCRbeta chains were subjected to immunosequencing. On the authors' methods: Repertoire TCRs were checked for matches against a reference library of SARS-CoV-2-specific TCRs that had been generated using the MIRA antigen-specificity platform. Breadth was defined as the fraction of unique TCRs that were SARS-CoV-2-associated. Depth was defined as the fraction of total T cells that were SARS-CoV-2-associated. Each spike-specific TCR was assigned to its reactive spike region and to a CD4 or CD8 class using the MIRA data. Log10-transformed breadth and depth values were compared by one-way ANOVA with Sidak's multiple comparisons tests. Sourced from immuneACCESS, this table was stored by TCRdb with only in-frame sequences that have V and J called. A share of the clones is absent; for the studies checked, an unresolved V gene accounts for under half, and the remainder has no known explanation. The V and J calls and clone size come from that table; D and trimming were worked out from the DNA. For this sample the table gives 95,000 to 150,000 clones, of which roughly 87% were detected only once. The ten biggest clones cover 2.5% to 3% of the sample.

The record originates from a study of T cell responses to AZD1222 COVID-19 vaccine (dated by TCRdb to the early 2020s). For context, the study as a whole: TCR sequencing covered over 230 trial participants: 207 given two doses of AZD1222 and approximately 26 given two doses of MenACWY control vaccine. Trial participants were enrolled into age subgroups of 18-55, 56-69 and 70-plus years, which contained approximately 150, 28 and 58 TCR-sequenced participants, respectively.

Points the paper makes about the study in general: Conclusions about previously exposed vaccinees are limited because only six or seven AZD1222 recipients were SARS-CoV-2 seropositive at baseline. After two AZD1222 doses, both the breadth and the depth of spike-specific TCRs were significantly higher than at day 0 and than in MenACWY recipients. No day 14 peak-response samples were available, so repertoires were characterized only after the peak T cell response. Nearly half of unique spike-specific TCRs reportedly recognized epitopes outside regions mutated in the B.1.351 and B.1.1.7 variants. Vaccine-associated CD4 TCRs spanned the whole spike protein, with dominant responses in regions 160-218 and 743-854. The 56-69-year group was small, and its depth increase did not reach significance, likely because of low power. Most participants were white British and females outnumbered males, and the authors suggested that clonal diversity may have been underestimated.

Trimming costs V 8 bases and J 0 bases, and their ends lie 20 bases apart. Including cysteine and phenylalanine, the CDR3 has 18 amino acids. The CDR3 DNA has 54 bases and is translated from base 1. CDR1 LNHDA and CDR2 SQIVND are derived from the germline V gene (reference sequence). This clonotype was sampled from an adult who received the AZD1222 COVID-19 vaccine. The sample consisted of peripheral blood, taken 28 days after the second AZD1222 dose. Rearrangement joined TRBV19 to TRBJ1-6; no D gene can be assigned with confidence. The CDR3 is CASAPFGPQSSYNSPLHF. The nucleotide sequence is TGTGCCAGTGCGCCCTTTGGACCACAAAGCTCCTATAATTCACCCCTCCACTTT.